This T cell receptor beta chain derives from a study of T-cell reconstitution after alpha-beta-depleted transplantation in children. Study outcomes and limitations: Alpha-beta T cells about two months after transplant reportedly derived from several hundred expanded graft clones.

Unique molecular identifiers were incorporated when the TCRbeta library was constructed. One entry per CDR3 protein results from TCRdb running MiXCR on the PCR reads. The sample lists approximately 500,000 distinct CDR3 sequences; more than 20% were seen once. Concerning this clonotype: The antigen is unknown.

Trimming cost V 0 bases and J 7 bases, with 16 bases left between them. The CDR3 totals 16 residues. Germline loops: CDR1 SGHTA, CDR2 FQGNSA. V gene TRBV7-2 combines with J gene TRBJ2-1; the D is unclear. The receptor comes from a boy under two years old with Wiskott-Aldrich syndrome, due to receive a stem cell transplant. The sample here was PBMCs, taken before TCRalphabeta/CD19-depleted stem cell transplant. CDR3 DNA sequence: TGTGCCAGCAGCTTAGCCGAAGCCCCCGCTCAGAATGAGCAGTTCTTC. It codes for CASSLAEAPAQNEQFF.